The present entry profiles one T cell receptor (beta chain) with its context. This record comes from a study of blood T cell repertoires in COVID-19. Cohorts were assigned according to the clinical history that participants reported. Profiling relied on immunoSEQ multiplex PCR, and the TCRdb table lists in-frame clones only, not all of them. The table includes 220,000 or so clones, around 89% detected once. Specimen: PBMCs or T cells enriched from blood (not recorded which). The TCR sequence derives from a man aged 45-60 years who had been exposed to COVID-19.

CDR3 sequence: CASSQWDRGRGSPLHF. DNA for the CDR3: TGCGCCAGCAGCCAATGGGACAGGGGTCGGGGTTCACCCCTCCACTTT. The chain has TRBV4-1 and TRBJ1-6; 10 nucleotides align to TRBD1. Trimming removed 2 bases from V and 9 bases from J; junction bases left unmatched: 7. The CDR3 runs to 16 residues. The V gene's germline CDR1 is MGHRA and CDR2 YSYEKL.